What follows are 29 T cell receptor beta chains derived from one specimen sequenced in a study of CD8+CD57+ T cells in acquired aplastic anemia. Findings and limits, study-wide: Lower diversity was found in CD8+CD57+ cells than in total CD4+ and CD8+ pools in patients.

For these receptors, no antigen is known. CDR3 and TCR beta VDJ profiling relied on a genomic DNA template. TCRdb used MiXCR to reprocess the reads, holding one entry per CDR3 protein. This sample has approximately 21,000 distinct CDR3 sequences, with 30% to 40% found just once. Sequenced patients had shown CD8+CD57+ cell expansion by flow cytometry. The sequenced material came from CD8+CD57+ T cells sorted from PBMCs. Documented subset: bead-enriched CD8+CD57+ effector memory T cells from SAA patients. Receptors were obtained from a human donor with aplastic anemia.

This clonotype was counted between two and nine times. This rearrangement joins TRBV7-9 to TRBJ2-1, with TRBD2 identical over 13 bases. The CDR3 loop spans 16 amino acids. Germline V lookup: CDR1 SEHNR, CDR2 FQNEAQ (reference sequence). Trimming at V came to 5 bases and at J to 7 bases, leaving 8 bases not matched to a gene. CDR3 sequence (DNA): TGTGCCAGCAGCACGCCACTAGCGGGGGGGCGAAATGAGCAGTTCTTC. Its translation is CASSTPLAGGRNEQFF.

The CDR3 nucleotides read TGTGCCAGCAGCGTCCTCTCTTCGGACACTGAAGCTTTCTTT. Translated: CASSVLSSDTEAFF. The gene calls are TRBV9 and TRBJ1-1; no clear D. Trimming removed 2 bases at V and 3 bases at J, with 11 bases between. The CDR3 covers 14 residues. Looked up from germline, CDR1 is SGDLS and CDR2 is YYNGEE.

This chain links TRBV5-1 with TRBJ2-7; D might be TRBD1 (5 bases). V lost 2 bases, J lost 2 bases, and 8 bases lay in between. CDR3 length: 13 amino acids. Germline V gives CDR1 SGHRS, CDR2 YFSETQ. The CDR3 loop reads CASSFRTPYEQYF. CDR3 sequence (DNA): TGCGCCAGCAGCTTCAGGACACCCTACGAGCAGTACTTC. The full variable domain, rest sourced from reference TRBV5-1 and TRBJ2-7, is KAGVTQTPRYLIKTRGQQVTLSCSPISGHRSVSWYQQTPGQGLQFLFEYFSETQRNKGNFPGRFSGRQFSNSRSEMNVSTLELGDSALYLCASSFRTPYEQYFGPGTRLTVT.

Comment on this clonotype: This may be a read error, as it is one base from a much larger clone. The genes are TRBV20-1 and TRBJ2-3; TRBD2 is a possible D gene (7 bases). The CDR3 length is 15 residues. V was trimmed by 3 bases and J by 3 bases, leaving 16 bases between them. The germline V gene encodes CDR1 DFQATT and CDR2 SNEGSKA (reference sequence). Here the CDR3 DNA reads TGCAGTGCTAGTGGACGGGGGAGGGGGACAGATACGCAGTATTTT. Its translation: CSASGRGRGTDTQYF.

The genes are TRBV7-9 and TRBJ1-6; TRBD1 agrees at 10 bases. This CDR3 region has 13 residues. Germline CDR1 is SEHNR and CDR2 is FQNEAQ (reference sequence). V gave up 7 bases and J gave up 12 bases; unmatched junction bases: 6. The CDR3 DNA sequence: TGTGCCAGCACCCGGGACAGGGGTGGACCCCTCCACTTT. Protein product: CASTRDRGGPLHF.

At least ten counts were recorded for this clonotype. The chain joins TRBV27 to TRBJ2-1; D is undetermined. V lost 1 base and J 0 bases, leaving 16 bases between the germline ends. CDR1 and CDR2 from the germline V gene are MNHEY and SMNVEV (reference sequence). The length of the CDR3 is 18 residues. The CDR3 sequence is CASSLLVGTRDSYNEQFF. The CDR3 nucleotides are TGTGCCAGCAGTTTATTAGTGGGAACTCGAGACTCCTACAATGAGCAGTTCTTC.

This clonotype has a count of ten or more. The chain links TRBV15 to TRBJ1-4; D is perhaps TRBD1 (5 bases). The CDR3 covers 16 residues. The V and J ends lost 0 bases and 6 bases respectively, with 14 bases between them. Germline CDR1 reads LNHNV; CDR2 reads YYDKDF (reference sequence). CDR3 nucleotides: TGTGCCACCAGCAGAGACCGGGGGACGGGGGATGAAAAACTGTTTTTT. Translating it yields CATSRDRGTGDEKLFF. The entire variable domain, with the rest obtained from reference TRBV15 and TRBJ1-4, is as follows: DAMVIQNPRYQVTQFGKPVTLSCSQTLNHNVMYWYQQKSSQAPKLLFHYYDKDFNNEADTPDNFQSRRPNTSFCFLDIRSPGLGDTAMYLCATSRDRGTGDEKLFFGSGTQLSVL.

CDR3 residues: CASSLKETQYF. Written as DNA, the CDR3 is TGTGCCAGCAGTTTGAAAGAGACCCAGTACTTC. V and J are TRBV12-3 or TRBV12-4 and TRBJ2-5; D is undetermined. Trimming removed 3 bases from V and 3 bases from J, with 2 bases in between. This CDR3 contains 11 residues.

This clonotype was seen a few times. This chain links TRBV6-1 with TRBJ2-3; tentatively, D is TRBD2 (6 bases). The CDR3 runs to 14 residues. Between the trimmed V and J ends, which lost 6 bases and 4 bases, there was a span of 14 bases. Germline CDR1 reads MNHNS; CDR2 reads SASEGT. CDR3 nucleotides: TGTGCCAGCAGGGGGACTGGAGGAGCAGATACGCAGTATTTT. Its protein product is CASRGTGGADTQYF.

Only one count was recorded for this clonotype. This clone may be a read error of a much larger clone one base away. The conserved closing phenylalanine or tryptophan is absent in this CDR3, likely reflecting a read error. The J gene is TRBJ2-7, the V gene TRBV20-1; TRBD2 agrees at 8 bases. Losses at the gene ends were 4 bases for V and 2 bases for J; bases not matched to a gene: 7. CDR1 and CDR2 (germline): DFQATT, SNEGSKA (reference sequence). CDR3 size: 14 residues. This chain's CDR3 is CSATGGAQTYEQYS. The CDR3 DNA reads TGCAGTGCTACGGGGGGGGCGCAAACCTACGAGCAGTACTCC.

About this clonotype: At one end, the junction sequence differs from germline, possibly due to a read error. The rearrangement joins TRBV6-1 to TRBJ1-3; D possibly corresponds to TRBD1 (6 bases). There are 15 residues in the CDR3. From germline, CDR1 is MNHNS and CDR2 SASEGT. For the CDR3, the DNA is TGCGCCAGCGGGACACGGAGTATCTCTGGAAACACCATATATTTT. Translating it yields CASGTRSISGNTIYF.

This clonotype has a handful of counts. The chain has TRBV7-9 and TRBJ2-5; D is unresolved. The CDR3 sequence is 14 residues long. Germline V gene lookup returns CDR1 SEHNR and CDR2 FQNEAQ (reference sequence). V dropped 5 bases and J dropped 4 bases, with 14 bases sitting between them. This chain's CDR3 is CASSQTLGRETQYF. In nucleotides, the CDR3 is TGTGCCAGCAGCCAGACATTGGGTAGAGAGACCCAGTACTTC. The whole variable domain, remainder taken from reference TRBV7-9 and TRBJ2-5, is DTGVSQNPRHKITKRGQNVTFRCDPISEHNRLYWYRQTLGQGPEFLTYFQNEAQLEKSRLLSDRFSAERPKGSFSTLEIQRTEQGDSAMYLCASSQTLGRETQYFGPGTRLLVL.

V usage is TRBV11-2 and J usage is TRBJ2-7, with a tentative D call TRBD1 (6 bases). The CDR3 runs to 14 residues. Germline CDR1 and CDR2: SGHAT and FQNNGV. V gave up 5 bases and J gave up 0 bases, with 11 bases separating them. The CDR3 region is CASSLWTDSYEQYF. CDR3 sequence (DNA): TGTGCCAGCAGCCTATGGACAGACTCCTACGAGCAGTACTTC.

The J gene is TRBJ2-5, the V gene TRBV10-3; D is unresolved. Germline CDR1 reads ENHRY; CDR2 reads SYGVKD. CDR3 length equals 18 residues. Trimming pared 0 bases from V and 5 bases from J, leaving 22 bases between. CDR3 nucleotides: TGTGCCATCAGTGAGTCGAATATGGGCAGACCAGCAACGGAGACCCAGTACTTC. Translation: CAISESNMGRPATETQYF.

The chain joins TRBV7-3 to TRBJ2-3; D remains ambiguous. Per the germline V gene, CDR1 is SGHTA and CDR2 is FQGTGA. This CDR3 is built from 13 residues. The V end lost 0 bases, the J end lost 1 base, and 2 bases lay between the germline ends. CDR3 loop: CASSLTGTDTQYF. CDR3 in DNA: TGTGCCAGCAGCTTAACGGGCACAGATACGCAGTATTTT.

The chain couples TRBV6-4 to TRBJ2-3; 7 bases line up with TRBD2. This CDR3 region has 15 residues. The germline V gene has CDR1 MRHNA and CDR2 SNTAGT. J was trimmed by 11 bases and V by 6 bases; bases with no gene match: 17. The CDR3 spells CASSDGGSTSNEQYF. CDR3 nucleotides: TGTGCCAGCAGCGACGGCGGGAGCACATCCAATGAGCAGTATTTT.

This chain links TRBV5-1 with TRBJ2-1; weak D call: TRBD1 (6 bases). Germline V lookup: CDR1 SGHRS, CDR2 YFSETQ. The CDR3 is 13 residues long. Trimming removed 5 bases from V and 7 bases from J, with 13 bases in between. The CDR3, as DNA: TGCGCCAGCAGGCACCAGGGGAAGAATGAGCAGTTCTTC. Translated, it gives CASRHQGKNEQFF. The complete variable domain, with remaining parts taken from reference TRBV5-1 and TRBJ2-1, reads KAGVTQTPRYLIKTRGQQVTLSCSPISGHRSVSWYQQTPGQGLQFLFEYFSETQRNKGNFPGRFSGRQFSNSRSEMNVSTLELGDSALYLCASRHQGKNEQFFGPGTRLTVL.

J is TRBJ2-3 and V is TRBV20-1; the match to TRBD1 covers 10 bases. Trimming at V came to 0 bases and at J to 3 bases, leaving 15 bases not matched to a gene. This CDR3 has 19 amino acids. CDR1 DFQATT and CDR2 SNEGSKA come from the germline V gene (reference sequence). CDR3 amino acids: CSARDPPVSGTGETDTQYF. As DNA, the CDR3 is TGCAGTGCTAGAGATCCCCCCGTTAGCGGGACAGGGGAGACAGATACGCAGTATTTT.

The rearrangement uses TRBV5-6 and TRBJ1-2; D is uncertain. The CDR3 contains 13 residues. The germline gives CDR1 SGHDT, CDR2 YYEEEE. With 4 bases removed from V and 4 bases from J, the gap between germline ends came to 11 bases. The CDR3, as DNA: TGTGCCAGCAGCCTGGAAGAGGGCTATGGCTACACCTTC. Translated: CASSLEEGYGYTF.

This chain joins TRBV25-1 and TRBJ1-4, with a tentative D call TRBD1 (5 bases). The germline gives CDR1 MGHDK, CDR2 SYGVNS. This CDR3 is built from 15 residues. V lost 7 bases, J lost 5 bases, and 17 bases lay in between. Written as DNA, the CDR3 is TGTGCCAGCACCCGAAGGCAGGGCCGGAATGAAAAACTGTTTTTT. Amino acids: CASTRRQGRNEKLFF.

DNA of the CDR3: TGTGCCAGCAGTTTGCTCGGCGGTTACACAGATACGCAGTATTTT. Protein product: CASSLLGGYTDTQYF. The J gene is TRBJ2-3, the V gene TRBV28, with unresolved D. The CDR3 is 15 amino acids. Germline V CDR1 and CDR2: MDHEN, SYDVKM. Trimming pared 3 bases from V and 2 bases from J, leaving 12 bases between. The full variable domain, in which reference TRBV28 and TRBJ2-3 provide the parts outside the CDR3, is DVKVTQSSRYLVKRTGEKVFLECVQDMDHENMFWYRQDPGLGLRLIYFSYDVKMKEKGDIPEGYSVSREKKERFSLILESASTNQTSMYLCASSLLGGYTDTQYFGPGTRLTVL.

Ten or more counts support this clonotype. The chain combines TRBV7-6 with TRBJ2-3, with 8 bases identical to TRBD1. Trimming took 5 bases from V and 2 from J; bases not matched to a gene: 6. The CDR3 runs to 15 residues. CDR1 is SGHVS and CDR2 is FNYEAQ in the germline V gene. DNA for the CDR3: TGTGCCAGCAGCCGGACAGGGTCGGACACAGATACGCAGTATTTT. Protein product: CASSRTGSDTDTQYF.

For this clonotype: One base away lies a much larger clone, so this may be a sequencing read error. The chain has TRBV20-1 and TRBJ2-7; tentatively, D is TRBD1 or TRBD2 (6 bases each). CDR3 size: 15 residues. The germline V gene has CDR1 DFQATT and CDR2 SNEGSKA (reference sequence). V lost 1 base, J lost 5 bases, and 18 bases lay in between. CDR3: CSARGLKRGEDEQYF. The DNA of the CDR3 is TGCAGTGCTAGAGGTCTGAAGAGGGGGGAGGACGAGCAGTACTTC.

This clonotype has only a few counts. V usage is TRBV27 and J usage is TRBJ2-7, with a weak D call TRBD1 (5 bases). Deletions cut 3 bases from V and 3 bases from J, with 9 bases between. The CDR3 consists of 13 residues. Germline CDR1 reads MNHEY; CDR2 reads SMNVEV (reference sequence). The DNA for the CDR3 is TGTGCCAGCAGTTTGGGGCAGCGCTACGAGCAGTACTTC. The encoded protein is CASSLGQRYEQYF.

The chain employs TRBV29-1 and TRBJ2-7; 11 bases are shared with TRBD1. V was pared by 6 bases and J by 6 bases, with 7 bases of the junction left unmatched. Per germline, CDR1 SQVTM and CDR2 ANQGSEA. This CDR3 is built from 13 residues. In DNA, the CDR3 is TGCAGCGTAGGACAGGGGGCGTTTGGCGAGCAGTACTTC. Its translation is CSVGQGAFGEQYF.

This clonotype was seen many times. The rearrangement links TRBV19 to TRBJ2-1; perhaps D is TRBD1 or TRBD2 (5 bases each). Germline values: CDR1 LNHDA, CDR2 SQIVND (reference sequence). The CDR3 length is 14 residues. V shed 3 bases and J shed 3 bases, with 9 bases lying between them. CDR3 DNA sequence: TGTGCCAGTAGTATCGGGACCCGCTACAATGAGCAGTTCTTC. Its translation: CASSIGTRYNEQFF.

As regards this clonotype: The germline gene is not matched at one end of the junction; a read error may be the cause. V usage is TRBV7-2 and J usage is TRBJ1-3; the D is unclear. This CDR3 contains 16 residues. Germline V gene sequence: CDR1 SGHTA, CDR2 FQGNSA. CDR3 in DNA: TGCGCCAGCAGCCAACCGCCGGGGTTCTCTGGAAACACCATATATTTT. This translates into CASSQPPGFSGNTIYF.

Points on this clonotype: Compared with germline, one end of the junction differs, possibly owing to a read error. CDR3 nucleotides: TGCAGTGCAGGAAAGCGGGGGGGCTGGAATGAGCGGTTCTTC. It encodes CSAGKRGGWNERFF. This chain joins TRBV20-1 and TRBJ2-1; 10 bases line up with TRBD2. There are 14 residues in the CDR3. Germline V gives CDR1 DFQATT, CDR2 SNEGSKA (reference sequence).

Only a few counts were recorded for this clonotype. The chain carries TRBV2 and TRBJ2-7; tentatively, D is TRBD1 (5 bases). Germline values: CDR1 SNHLY, CDR2 FYNNEI. This CDR3 is built from 12 residues. Trimming shortened V by 4 bases and J by 6 bases, and 10 bases separated the two germline ends. This CDR3 is CASSVFRAEQYF. The DNA for the CDR3 is TGTGCCAGCAGTGTATTCAGGGCCGAGCAGTACTTC.